The 10 T cell receptor beta chains listed next were all sequenced from one sample in a study of blood T cell repertoires in COVID-19. Some clones are missing from TCRdb's copy, which holds only in-frame ones; the method was immunoSEQ multiplex PCR. The sample gives some 300,000 clones, approximately 90% of which show up once; around 3.9% is in the top ten. The source material was PBMCs or T cells enriched from blood (not recorded which). These TCRs come from a woman younger than 45 who had been exposed to COVID-19.

The J gene is TRBJ1-1, the V gene TRBV19; TRBD1 matches 7 bases. CDR3 length equals 15 residues. Germline V gene sequence: CDR1 LNHDA, CDR2 SQIVND (reference sequence). Losses at the gene ends were 7 bases for V and 0 bases for J; bases not matched to a gene: 8. CDR3 bases: TGTGCCAGTACCCTCCTGACAGGGATGAACACTGAAGCTTTCTTT. Encoded protein: CASTLLTGMNTEAFF.

The sample holds many counts of this clone. The chain has TRBV29-1 and TRBJ2-1; 10 nucleotides align to TRBD1. Germline lookup yields CDR1 SQVTM and CDR2 ANQGSEA. The CDR3 contains 14 residues. Trimming at V came to 6 bases and at J to 6 bases, leaving 8 bases not matched to a gene. The CDR3 region is CSVLGTGVGNEQFF. CDR3 nucleotide sequence: TGCAGCGTGCTGGGGACAGGGGTCGGCAATGAGCAGTTCTTC.

This chain uses TRBV18 with TRBJ2-2; unclear D gene. Trimming left V 3 bases short and J 0 bases short, with 11 bases between. Germline V gives CDR1 KGHSH, CDR2 LQKENI. The CDR3 runs to 16 residues. CDR3 bases: TGTGCCAGCTCACCTGACAAAGCAGCGAACACCGGGGAGCTGTTTTTT. This gives the protein CASSPDKAANTGELFF. The whole variable domain, filled in from reference TRBV18 and TRBJ2-2, reads NAGVMQNPRHLVRRRGQEARLRCSPMKGHSHVYWYRQLPEEGLKFMVYLQKENIIDESGMPKERFSAEFPKEGPSILRIQQVVRGDSAAYFCASSPDKAANTGELFFGEGSRLTVL.

J is TRBJ1-3 and V is TRBV25-1; D is perhaps TRBD1 (5 bases). Trimming took 2 bases from V and 2 from J, leaving 7 bases between them. The CDR3 has 14 amino acids. Germline V CDR1 and CDR2: MGHDK, SYGVNS. CDR3 in amino acids: CASSEAGAGNTIYF. DNA of the CDR3: TGTGCCAGCAGTGAAGCGGGGGCTGGAAACACCATATATTTT.

The chain carries TRBV11-3 and TRBJ2-1; 11 bases agree with TRBD2. Germline V gene lookup returns CDR1 SGHNT and CDR2 YENEEA. J was trimmed by 9 bases and V by 3 bases; bases with no gene match: 13. The CDR3 is 17 residues long. The CDR3 sequence is CASSFRLLAGGSGEQFF. The CDR3 region has the DNA TGTGCCAGCAGCTTCCGTCTATTAGCGGGGGGGTCGGGTGAGCAGTTCTTC.

The chain uses TRBV7-6 and TRBJ1-6; TRBD1 matches 8 bases. The germline CDR1 and CDR2 sequences are SGHVS and FNYEAQ. The length of the CDR3 is 18 residues. Losses at the gene ends were 5 bases for V and 1 base for J; bases not matched to a gene: 10. The CDR3 sequence is CASSVDRGVGSYNSPLHF. DNA for the CDR3: TGTGCCAGCAGCGTCGACAGGGGCGTAGGGTCCTATAATTCACCCCTCCACTTT.

This clone is a singleton in its sample. One end of the junction fails to match germline, which may point to a read error. The rearrangement joins TRBV4-3 to TRBJ1-2; 9 bases align to TRBD1. There are 12 residues in the CDR3. CDR1 and CDR2 from the germline V gene are LGHNA and YSLEER. The CDR3 spells CASSHGGQGFSF. DNA of the CDR3: TGCGCCAGCAGCCATGGCGGACAGGGGTTCTCCTTC.

This chain connects TRBV2 to TRBJ2-5, with 7 positions matching TRBD1. Germline CDR1 SNHLY, CDR2 FYNNEI. The CDR3 contains 15 residues. J gave up 4 bases and V 6 bases, and 11 bases lay outside the gene matches. CDR3 in amino acids: CASRNRGPGRETQYF. CDR3 coding DNA: TGTGCCAGCAGAAACAGGGGTCCGGGGAGAGAGACCCAGTACTTC.

This sequence joins TRBV27 and TRBJ1-5, with 7 bases matching TRBD1. CDR1 is MNHEY, CDR2 SMNVEV, per germline (reference sequence). V was clipped by 6 bases and J by 7 bases; unmatched bases: 6. The CDR3 spans 13 residues. The CDR3 loop reads CASSPDRSQPQHF. CDR3 DNA: TGTGCCAGCAGCCCGGACAGGTCCCAGCCCCAGCATTTT.

DNA for the CDR3: TGTGCCAGCAGCTTTGACAGGGGACAGCCCCAGCATTTT. Its translation is CASSFDRGQPQHF. V gene TRBV7-2 combines with J gene TRBJ1-5, with 8 positions matching TRBD1. V shed 3 bases, J shed 7 bases, and the junction held 2 bases outside the gene matches. The length of the CDR3 is 13 residues. Germline CDR1 reads SGHTA; CDR2 reads FQGNSA.